This T cell receptor delta chain was profiled in a study of fetal and pediatric gammadelta thymocytes (dated by TCRdb to 2021 to 2024). Some background on the complete study: To strengthen a single-cell study of gammadelta thymocyte development, the researchers used bulk gammadelta thymocyte repertoires that mixed previously published data with newly generated, unpublished data. The bulk gammadelta thymocyte repertoire set covered 10 subjects in total, 3 fetal thymus donors and 7 pediatric thymus donors. The bulk gammadelta thymocyte repertoires combined unpublished data with previously published data (refs 27,28). Bulk TCR repertoire data were included to raise the number of subjects and reinforce the CDR3 publicity analysis. General study outcomes and caveats: Compared with post-natal repertoires, fetal gammadelta thymocyte repertoires were previously reported to be enriched for TRDV2, TRGV8 and TRGV9 usage, low N additions and public CDR3s.

This clone is judged medium-sized (0.01 to 0.1%). Its antigen remains unidentified. No base-level quality is on record; no much larger clone is a single base apart. In the same sample, other DNA sequences code for this CDR3. The sequencer was an Illumina MiSeq. The authors' pipeline ran thus. For the publicity analysis, the Vgamma9Vdelta2 and nonVgamma9Vdelta2 bulk CDR3 files from each subject were merged to form one combined repertoire per subject. Using base R and dplyr, CDR3 publicity was scored on a scale from 0 to 19 by checking each amino acid sequence across 9 single-cell datasets and around 10 bulk repertoires. Clone calls in TCRdb were regenerated from the public reads with CATT, after which identical DNA sequences shared one row. TCRdb's processing, not the study's, gives the V and J calls here. Present in this sample are 1,500 to 2,000 delta-chain clones, roughly 25% of which were seen just once. The ten largest clones add up to 4% to 5.5% of the sample.

The CDR3, cysteine through phenylalanine, is 21 amino acids long. Only the CDR3 portion is preserved as DNA: 63 bases, with reading frame beginning at the first base. Reading the germline V gene gives CDR1 TSWWSYY and CDR2 QGS. V gives up 4 bases and J gives up 0 bases, and the segment between their germline ends measures 30 bases. For staining, thymocytes received Zombie NIR viability dye along with antibodies against CD3 (UCHT1), TCRgammadelta (11F2), TCRVgamma9 (IMMU360) and TCRVdelta2 (IMMU389). Bulk TRD and TRG CDR3 repertoires were produced separately from sorted Vgamma9Vdelta2 and nonVgamma9Vdelta2 gammadelta thymocytes taken from human fetal and pediatric thymuses. Children undergoing cardiac surgery in Belgium were the source of the pediatric thymus tissue. The ages of the pediatric thymus donors in the study ranged between 1 and 11 years. As previously described, thymic cell suspensions were prepared from both fetal and post-natal thymuses. NonVgamma9Vdelta2 thymocytes were sorted as CD3+ gammadeltaTCR+ cells that did not have the Vgamma9+Vdelta2+ phenotype. Cell sorting was done on a FACS Aria III cell sorter (BD Biosciences).

The TCR originated in a child who underwent cardiac surgery and was recorded as healthy. The sample was non-Vgamma9Vdelta2 gamma-delta T cells from the thymus. The cell subset or site label for this specimen denotes: CD3+gammadeltaTCR+ thymocytes not co-expressing Vgamma9 and Vdelta2. The rearrangement joined TRDV1 to TRDJ1, with TRDD2 as a weak D call on 6 bases. The nucleotides are TGTGCTCTTGGGGGGTCCCGCCTTCCCGAAAGTCATCGGGGTTACACCGATAAACTCATCTTT. The encoded protein is CALGGSRLPESHRGYTDKLIF.